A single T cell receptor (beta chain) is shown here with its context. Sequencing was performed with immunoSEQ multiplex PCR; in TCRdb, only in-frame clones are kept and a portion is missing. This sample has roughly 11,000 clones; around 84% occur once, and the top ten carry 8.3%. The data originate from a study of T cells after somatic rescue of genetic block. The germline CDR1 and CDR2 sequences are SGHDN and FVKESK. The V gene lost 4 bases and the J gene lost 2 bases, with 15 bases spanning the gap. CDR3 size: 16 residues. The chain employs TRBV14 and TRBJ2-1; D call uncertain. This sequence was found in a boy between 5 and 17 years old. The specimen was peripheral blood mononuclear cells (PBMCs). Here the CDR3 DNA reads TGTGCCAGCAGCCCCATATTTGTTGGCCCCTACAATGAGCAGTTCTTC. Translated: CASSPIFVGPYNEQFF.